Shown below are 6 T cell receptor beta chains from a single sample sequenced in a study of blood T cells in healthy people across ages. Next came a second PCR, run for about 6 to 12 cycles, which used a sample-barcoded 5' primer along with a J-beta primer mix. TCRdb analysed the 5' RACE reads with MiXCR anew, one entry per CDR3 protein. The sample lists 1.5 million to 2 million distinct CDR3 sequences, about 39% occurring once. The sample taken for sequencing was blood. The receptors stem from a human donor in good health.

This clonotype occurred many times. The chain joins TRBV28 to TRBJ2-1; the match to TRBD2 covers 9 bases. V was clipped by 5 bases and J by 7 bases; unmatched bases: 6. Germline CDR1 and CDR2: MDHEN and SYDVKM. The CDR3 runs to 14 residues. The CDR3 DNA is TGTGCCAGCAGTCCGGCGGGGGGGCGGAATGAGCAGTTCTTC. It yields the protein CASSPAGGRNEQFF.

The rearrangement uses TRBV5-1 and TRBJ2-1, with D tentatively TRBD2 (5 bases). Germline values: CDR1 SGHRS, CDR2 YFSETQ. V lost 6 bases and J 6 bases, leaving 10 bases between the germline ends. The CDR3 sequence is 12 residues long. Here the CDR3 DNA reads TGCGCCAGCACGGACTCAAGCAATGAGCAGTTCTTC. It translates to CASTDSSNEQFF. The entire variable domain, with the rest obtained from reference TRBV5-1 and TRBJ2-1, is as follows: KAGVTQTPRYLIKTRGQQVTLSCSPISGHRSVSWYQQTPGQGLQFLFEYFSETQRNKGNFPGRFSGRQFSNSRSEMNVSTLELGDSALYLCASTDSSNEQFFGPGTRLTVL.

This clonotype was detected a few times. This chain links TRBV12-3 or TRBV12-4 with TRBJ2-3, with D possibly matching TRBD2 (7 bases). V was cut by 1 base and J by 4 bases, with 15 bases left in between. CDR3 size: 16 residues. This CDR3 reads CASSLEGGGGADTQYF. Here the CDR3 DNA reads TGTGCCAGCAGTTTAGAGGGAGGCGGGGGCGCAGATACGCAGTATTTT.

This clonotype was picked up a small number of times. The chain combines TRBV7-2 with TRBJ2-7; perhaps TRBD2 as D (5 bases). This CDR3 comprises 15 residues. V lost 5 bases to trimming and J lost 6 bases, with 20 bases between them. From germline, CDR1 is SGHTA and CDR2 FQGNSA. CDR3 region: CASSPLPGSSGEQYF. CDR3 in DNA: TGTGCCAGCAGCCCGTTGCCGGGGTCGTCGGGCGAGCAGTACTTC.

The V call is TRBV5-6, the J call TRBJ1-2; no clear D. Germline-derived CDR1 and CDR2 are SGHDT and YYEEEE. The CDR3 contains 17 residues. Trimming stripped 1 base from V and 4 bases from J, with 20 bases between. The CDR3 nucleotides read TGTGCCAGCAGCTTGTCCTTGTTGGACGGAGACTTCTATGGCTACACCTTC. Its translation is CASSLSLLDGDFYGYTF. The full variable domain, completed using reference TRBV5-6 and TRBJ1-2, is DAGVTQSPTHLIKTRGQQVTLRCSPKSGHDTVSWYQQALGQGPQFIFQYYEEEERQRGNFPDRFSGHQFPNYSSELNVNALLLGDSALYLCASSLSLLDGDFYGYTFGSGTRLTVV.

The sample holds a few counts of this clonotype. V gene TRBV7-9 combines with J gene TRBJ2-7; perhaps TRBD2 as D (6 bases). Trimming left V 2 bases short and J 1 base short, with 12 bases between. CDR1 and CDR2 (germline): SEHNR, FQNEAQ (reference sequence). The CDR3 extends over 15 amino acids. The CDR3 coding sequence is TGTGCCAGCAGCTTAACCGGGACTGCTTCCTACGAGCAGTACTTC. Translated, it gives CASSLTGTASYEQYF.